Following are 30 T cell receptor beta chains from one sample sequenced in a study of tumor and adjacent non-tumor tissue in lung cancer. No cell sorting was done before RNA was extracted from the tissue. The library came from three nested PCR rounds adapted from ARM-PCR protocols. Each CDR3 protein is one row after TCRdb ran MiXCR on the multiplex PCR reads. This table holds under 150,000 distinct CDR3 sequences, roughly 70% found once. Source material: lung tumor tissue. The receptors come from a man aged 55 to 70 with small cell lung cancer.

Turning to this clonotype: This may come from a read error, since a much larger clone is one base off. V usage is TRBV12-3 or TRBV12-4 and J usage is TRBJ2-1; possibly TRBD1 or TRBD2 for D (5 bases each). V gave up 3 bases and J gave up 5 bases, with 11 bases separating them. The CDR3 consists of 14 residues. The DNA for the CDR3 is TGTGCCAGCAGTTTCCTGGGGGTGGACAATGAGCAGTTCTTC. Protein product: CASSFLGVDNEQFF.

Comments on this clonotype: A much larger clone sits a single nucleotide away, making a read error possible. This chain connects TRBV6-1 to TRBJ2-3; possible D gene TRBD1, 6 bases. CDR1 and CDR2 from the germline V gene are MNHNS and SASEGT. This CDR3 is built from 13 residues. CDR3 loop: CASSSERTVTQYF. The CDR3 coding sequence is TGTGCCAGCAGTTCGGAGCGGACAGTTACGCAGTATTTT.

As concerns this clonotype: A read error is possible here, since a much larger clone lies one base away. V gene TRBV6-5 combines with J gene TRBJ2-5, with D tentatively TRBD1 or TRBD2 (5 bases each). Germline assignment: CDR1 MNHEY and CDR2 SVGAGI. The CDR3 spans 14 residues. Between the trimmed V and J ends, which lost 10 bases and 5 bases, there was a span of 20 bases. CDR3 region: CANRRQLAGETQYF. In DNA, the CDR3 is TGTGCCAACAGGCGACAGCTAGCCGGGGAGACCCAGTACTTC.

As concerns this clonotype: The conserved closing phenylalanine or tryptophan is absent in this CDR3, likely reflecting a read error. The rearrangement uses TRBV11-2 and TRBJ1-6; perhaps TRBD1 as D (5 bases). Germline V gene data show CDR1 as SGHAT and CDR2 as FQNNGV. CDR3 size: 15 residues. Trimming shortened V by 0 bases and J by 9 bases, and 12 bases separated the two germline ends. The CDR3 DNA is TGTGCCAGCAGCTTAGAACCAGGACACAGTTCACCCCTCCACCTT. It translates to CASSLEPGHSSPLHL.

Remarks on this clonotype: An end of the junction differs from the germline gene, which may be a read error. The chain joins TRBV11-1 to TRBJ2-1, with unresolved D. This CDR3 comprises 12 residues. The germline V gene has CDR1 SGHAT and CDR2 FQDESV (reference sequence). This chain's CDR3 is CVNSSEDLEEFF. CDR3 bases: TGTGTCAACAGCTCGGAAGATCTTGAGGAGTTCTTC.

In regard to this clonotype: With a much larger clone just one base away, this may be a read error. The CDR3 bases are TGCGCCAACAGAGCTGACAGGTACAATGAGCAGTTCTTC. Protein sequence: CANRADRYNEQFF. The chain is built from TRBV5-1 and TRBJ2-1; possible D gene TRBD1, 6 bases. Germline V gene lookup returns CDR1 SGHRS and CDR2 YFSETQ. This CDR3 has 13 amino acids. V lost 9 bases to trimming and J lost 4 bases, with 14 bases between them.

About this clonotype itself: The junction and the germline gene differ at one end; a read error may be behind it. The J gene is TRBJ1-1, the V gene TRBV20-1; D is uncertain. CDR3 length: 13 amino acids. In germline, CDR1 is DFQATT, CDR2 SNEGSKA (reference sequence). The CDR3 loop is CSAGEVTNTEAFF. Here the CDR3 DNA reads TGCAGTGCTGGAGAGGTGACTAACACTGAAGCTTTCTTT.

The chain recombines TRBV29-1 with TRBJ2-7; 11 bases line up with TRBD2. V gave up 5 bases and J gave up 0 bases; unmatched junction bases: 6. The CDR3 totals 15 residues. Germline CDR1 is SQVTM and CDR2 is ANQGSEA. This CDR3 reads CSVIPTSGSSYEQYF. The CDR3 coding sequence is TGCAGCGTTATCCCCACTAGCGGGAGCTCCTACGAGCAGTACTTC.

V usage is TRBV2 and J usage is TRBJ2-3; D is unclear. Germline V lookup: CDR1 SNHLY, CDR2 FYNNEI. The CDR3 sequence is 13 residues long. The V and J ends lost 6 bases and 0 bases respectively, with 7 bases between them. CDR3 in amino acids: CASRDRSTDTQYF. The CDR3 DNA reads TGTGCCAGCAGGGACCGTAGCACAGATACGCAGTATTTT.

Concerning this clonotype: The junction departs from the called germline gene at one end, perhaps through a read error. The chain couples TRBV12-3 or TRBV12-4 to TRBJ2-1; 8 bases match TRBD1. The CDR3 extends over 15 amino acids. DNA for the CDR3: TGTGTCAGCAGAAGGACAGGGTCCTCCTACAATGAGCAGTTCTTC. Its protein product is CVSRRTGSSYNEQFF.

A remark on this clonotype: An end of the junction does not agree with germline; a read error may underlie this. The chain uses TRBV11-3 and TRBJ1-3; D is ambiguous. The germline V gene has CDR1 SGHNT and CDR2 YENEEA. The CDR3 runs 14 residues. CDR3 residues: CTSNSGFSGNTIYF. As DNA, the CDR3 is TGTACCAGCAACTCGGGATTTAGTGGAAACACCATATATTTT.

With respect to this clonotype: One junction end does not reproduce the germline sequence, and a read error may be involved. J is TRBJ2-1 and V is TRBV20-1; tentatively, D is TRBD2 (5 bases). The CDR3 contains 13 residues. Germline CDR1 and CDR2: DFQATT and SNEGSKA (reference sequence). The CDR3 sequence: CSTRDPKEAEQFF. CDR3 nucleotide sequence: TGCAGTACTAGAGACCCTAAGGAGGCCGAGCAGTTCTTC.

Points on this clonotype: One end of the junction does not line up with germline, which may come from a read error. The rearrangement uses TRBV20-1 and TRBJ1-1, with a possible D match to TRBD1 (5 bases). Germline loops: CDR1 DFQATT, CDR2 SNEGSKA (reference sequence). The CDR3 contains 12 residues. CDR3 DNA sequence: TGCAGTGCTAGCGCAGGGATCGCTGAAGTTTTTTTT. Translated: CSASAGIAEVFF.

This clonotype was recorded once. As the CDR3 is not closed by the conserved phenylalanine or tryptophan, this likely results from a read error. V usage is TRBV20-1 and J usage is TRBJ2-3; 7 bases line up with TRBD2. From germline, CDR1 is DFQATT and CDR2 SNEGSKA (reference sequence). The CDR3 totals 16 residues. CDR3 sequence: CSVRIAAGEYTDTQYY. The CDR3 nucleotides read TGCAGTGTTAGAATTGCGGCGGGGGAGTACACAGATACGCAGTATTAT.

In regard to this clonotype: This may be a read error, as it is one base from a much larger clone. The chain recombines TRBV20-1 with TRBJ2-1; 7 bases are shared with TRBD2. This CDR3 region has 21 residues. CDR1 and CDR2 from the germline V gene are DFQATT and SNEGSKA (reference sequence). With 3 bases clipped from V and 4 bases from J, the junction kept 27 bases outside the gene matches. The CDR3 sequence is CSASNLGGGGLAASGYNEQFF. The CDR3 DNA is TGCAGTGCTAGTAATTTGGGGGGAGGCGGTCTAGCGGCCAGTGGGTACAATGAGCAGTTCTTC.

In DNA form, the CDR3 reads TGTGCCAGCAAAGTGGGGCAGTGTAGGACAGATACGCAGTATTTT. The encoded protein is CASKVGQCRTDTQYF. The rearrangement links TRBV12-3 or TRBV12-4 to TRBJ2-3, with TRBD1 as a possible D gene (5 bases). The CDR3 consists of 15 residues. The V end was cut by 7 bases, the J end by 3 bases, with 17 bases between.

As regards this clonotype: Because the CDR3 is missing its conserved closing phenylalanine or tryptophan, this is likely a read error. The chain recombines TRBV29-1 with TRBJ2-1; D not certain. The germline V gene encodes CDR1 SQVTM and CDR2 ANQGSEA. V was shortened by 3 bases and J by 0 bases, with 15 bases between the two germline ends. The CDR3 sequence is 16 residues long. The CDR3: CSVEGSAILSYNEQFL. CDR3 DNA sequence: TGCAGCGTTGAGGGATCAGCCATCCTCTCCTACAATGAGCAGTTCTTA.

With respect to this clonotype: In this CDR3 the conserved last residue, phenylalanine or tryptophan, is missing, so a read error is likely. The V and J genes are TRBV28 and TRBJ2-3, with TRBD2 identical over 7 bases. The germline V gene has CDR1 MDHEN and CDR2 SYDVKM. Trimming cost V 5 bases and J 6 bases; bases outside gene matches: 11. This CDR3 contains 15 residues. Here the CDR3 DNA reads TGTGCCAGCAGTCCTCGGACCACCGGGAGGGATACGCAGTATATT. Its protein product is CASSPRTTGRDTQYI.

This clonotype was seen repeatedly, ten times or more. This chain joins TRBV20-1 and TRBJ1-4, with D possibly matching TRBD1 (5 bases). CDR3 length equals 14 residues. The V end was cut by 3 bases, the J end by 4 bases, with 12 bases between. Germline CDR1 DFQATT, CDR2 SNEGSKA (reference sequence). CDR3: CSARSGSNNEKLFF. The CDR3 DNA is TGCAGTGCTAGGTCAGGGTCTAATAATGAAAAACTGTTTTTT.

This rearrangement joins TRBV6-5 to TRBJ2-7, with 7 bases aligning to TRBD1. There are 15 residues in the CDR3. Germline V gene sequence: CDR1 MNHEY, CDR2 SVGAGI. CDR3 region: CASRRGRAPGYEQYV. CDR3 in DNA: TGTGCCAGCAGGAGGGGGCGAGCGCCAGGCTACGAGCAGTATGTC.

CDR3: CSPVTQGEIRSYNEQFF. CDR3 coding DNA: TGCAGTCCTGTAACACAAGGCGAGATAAGGTCCTACAATGAGCAGTTCTTC. V is TRBV20-1 and J is TRBJ2-1; D remains ambiguous. CDR1 is DFQATT, CDR2 SNEGSKA, per germline (reference sequence). The germline V and J ends were trimmed by 8 bases and 1 base, with 24 bases remaining between them. The CDR3 length is 17 residues.

Concerning this clonotype: At one end, the junction sequence differs from germline, possibly due to a read error. This rearrangement joins TRBV11-2 to TRBJ2-5; no clear D. This CDR3 region has 11 residues. Germline lookup yields CDR1 SGHAT and CDR2 FQNNGV. The CDR3: CASSSLEAQYF. CDR3 nucleotide sequence: TGTGCCAGCAGCTCATTAGAGGCCCAGTACTTT.

This sequence joins TRBV4-1 and TRBJ1-6; possible D gene TRBD1, 6 bases. Deletions cut 5 bases from V and 10 bases from J, with 18 bases between. The CDR3 totals 15 residues. The germline gives CDR1 MGHRA, CDR2 YSYEKL. The CDR3 loop reads CASSFDAGEGSPLHF. The CDR3 DNA is TGCGCCAGCAGCTTCGATGCAGGGGAAGGATCACCCCTCCACTTT.

Of note for this clonotype: The junction differs from germline at one of its ends, possibly a read error. The rearrangement joins TRBV5-4 to TRBJ2-1, with D maybe TRBD1 (5 bases). This CDR3 is built from 13 residues. Per the germline V gene, CDR1 is SGHNT and CDR2 is YYREEE (reference sequence). CDR3: CARSFDRHHEQFF. In nucleotides, the CDR3 is TGTGCCAGGAGCTTTGACAGACACCATGAGCAGTTCTTC.

On this clonotype itself: The junction departs from the called germline gene at one end, perhaps through a read error. The chain combines TRBV11-2 with TRBJ2-5; D ambiguous. CDR1 is SGHAT and CDR2 is FQNNGV in the germline V gene. The CDR3 is 14 residues long. Here the CDR3 reads CASILPGSKETQYF. The CDR3 nucleotides are TGTGCCAGCATCTTACCAGGATCCAAAGAGACCCAGTACTTC.

On this clonotype: This CDR3 is missing its conserved last phenylalanine or tryptophan, likely due to a read error. The gene calls are TRBV28 and TRBJ1-2; no definite D call. CDR1 and CDR2 (germline): MDHEN, SYDVKM. Trimming pared 3 bases from V and 8 bases from J, leaving 13 bases between. The CDR3 is made up of 13 amino acids. This chain's CDR3 is CASSLSSLGGYTI. The CDR3 DNA follows: TGTGCCAGCAGTTTGTCCAGCTTGGGAGGCTACACCATC.

The chain carries TRBV6-1 and TRBJ2-1; 13 nucleotides match TRBD2. The CDR3 has 15 residues. The germline V gene encodes CDR1 MNHNS and CDR2 SASEGT. V was pared by 10 bases and J by 9 bases, with 12 bases of the junction left unmatched. Here the CDR3 reads CATISGTSGIAEQFF. As DNA, the CDR3 is TGTGCCACCATATCGGGGACTAGCGGGATCGCTGAGCAGTTCTTC.

V and J are TRBV14 and TRBJ2-2; D gene unclear. The CDR3 has 16 residues. The germline V and J ends were trimmed by 4 bases and 1 base, with 13 bases remaining between them. The germline V gene has CDR1 SGHDN and CDR2 FVKESK. For the CDR3, the DNA is TGTGCCAGCAGCCCCATTGGCAGTTTGAACACCGGGGAGCTGTTTTTT. This codes for CASSPIGSLNTGELFF. The whole variable domain, filled in from reference TRBV14 and TRBJ2-2, reads EAGVTQFPSHSVIEKGQTVTLRCDPISGHDNLYWYRRVMGKEIKFLLHFVKESKQDESGMPNNRFLAERTGGTYSTLKVQPAELEDSGVYFCASSPIGSLNTGELFFGEGSRLTVL.

This clonotype has more than one count but fewer than ten. The chain has TRBV29-1 and TRBJ1-2, with no clear D. V lost 3 bases, J lost 7 bases, and 12 bases lay in between. The CDR3 contains 12 residues. Germline CDR1 is SQVTM and CDR2 is ANQGSEA. The CDR3 region is CSVENGFSGYTF. CDR3 in DNA: TGCAGCGTTGAGAATGGGTTTAGTGGCTACACCTTC.

V is TRBV6-5 and J is TRBJ2-7; possibly TRBD2 for D (6 bases). V was clipped by 5 bases and J by 9 bases, with 20 bases between them. This CDR3 region has 14 residues. Germline CDR1 reads MNHEY; CDR2 reads SVGAGI. CDR3: CASSTQEGSYGQYF. In nucleotides, the CDR3 is TGTGCCAGCAGTACCCAGGAGGGATCCTATGGGCAGTACTTC.